Below, 15 T cell receptor beta chains from the same sample are listed, as sequenced in a study of T cells expressing NK-cell markers. From the 5' RACE reads, TCRdb lists one entry per CDR3 protein and no DNA. This listing includes about 260,000 distinct CDR3 sequences. Sequenced material: blood T cells: a sorted CD56 or NKG2C T cell subset, CD4+ or CD8+ T cells, or bulk PBMC T cells (not recorded which). These TCRs come from a woman aged 18 to 75 in good health.

The chain recombines TRBV11-2 with TRBJ2-1. The germline V gene has CDR1 SGHAT and CDR2 FQNNGV. The CDR3 extends over 13 amino acids. This CDR3 reads CASSLAAYNEQFF.

The genes are TRBV19 and TRBJ2-7. CDR1 and CDR2 from the germline V gene are LNHDA and SQIVND (reference sequence). This CDR3 is built from 11 residues. The CDR3 loop is CASRGSYEQYF.

The rearrangement links TRBV12-3 or TRBV12-4 to TRBJ2-7; TCRdb's D gene call, TRBD1, goes unchecked for lack of DNA. This CDR3 is built from 14 residues. The CDR3 spells CASPLSKASYEQYF.

The chain combines TRBV25-1 with TRBJ2-5; the D call from TCRdb, TRBD2, cannot be confirmed without DNA. The CDR3 has 15 amino acids. Germline-derived CDR1 and CDR2 are MGHDK and SYGVNS. This chain's CDR3 is CASSDRTSGGGTQYF.

CDR3 in amino acids: CSARDEKGRDEQYF. V gene TRBV20-1 combines with J gene TRBJ2-7; TCRdb indicates TRBD1, and absent DNA this call remains unverified. CDR1 is DFQATT, CDR2 SNEGSKA, per germline (reference sequence). This CDR3 is 14 amino acids long.

The gene calls are TRBV29-1 and TRBJ2-2; the TCRdb call, TRBD1, lacks DNA for checking. Germline CDR1 and CDR2: SQVTM and ANQGSEA. This CDR3 spans 15 amino acids. The CDR3 sequence is CSVDPGTGRTGELFF.

This chain connects TRBV4-3 to TRBJ2-5. CDR3 length equals 13 residues. Germline V lookup: CDR1 LGHNA, CDR2 YSLEER. The CDR3: CASSQDMKETQYF.

This rearrangement joins TRBV12-3 or TRBV12-4 to TRBJ1-5. The CDR3 length is 13 residues. The CDR3 sequence is CASSSRGGALFSF.

The rearrangement uses TRBV7-2 and TRBJ1-1; TCRdb returns TRBD1, unconfirmable since there is no DNA. The CDR3 sequence is 13 residues long. Germline CDR1 reads SGHTA; CDR2 reads FQGNSA. The CDR3 protein is CASSLRQGLEAFF.

The rearrangement links TRBV29-1 to TRBJ2-7; TCRdb's D call of TRBD1 is untestable without DNA. The CDR3 loop spans 12 amino acids. Per germline, CDR1 SQVTM and CDR2 ANQGSEA. CDR3 in amino acids: CSVGARVGEQYF.

V gene TRBV6-2 or TRBV6-3 combines with J gene TRBJ2-3; as DNA is missing, the TRBD1 call by TCRdb cannot be tested. CDR3 size: 20 residues. Germline V gene sequence: CDR1 MNHEY, CDR2 SVGEGT. The CDR3 is CASSYSRWGGGVLNTDTQYF.

V gene TRBV4-1 combines with J gene TRBJ1-1. This CDR3 spans 14 amino acids. Germline assignment: CDR1 MGHRA and CDR2 YSYEKL. CDR3 sequence reads: CASSHKGNSSGAFF.

The CDR3: CATSRDRIAYEQYF. The chain uses TRBV15 and TRBJ2-7. CDR1 is LNHNV, CDR2 YYDKDF, per germline (reference sequence). CDR3 length: 14 amino acids.

The CDR3 reads CASSRQGGGTEAFF. The genes are TRBV14 and TRBJ1-1. Germline V gene data show CDR1 as SGHDN and CDR2 as FVKESK. This CDR3 is 14 amino acids long.

The V and J genes are TRBV7-9 and TRBJ1-5; TCRdb names TRBD1, which stays unverified in the absence of DNA. The CDR3 runs 15 residues. Germline V gene sequence: CDR1 SEHNR, CDR2 FQNEAQ (reference sequence). The CDR3 is CASSLAGGDNQPQHF.